This T cell receptor (beta chain) was captured by sequencing in a study of blood T cell repertoires in COVID-19. Across the study: Specimens from acute and convalescent COVID-19 originated in the United States, Italy and Spain. PBMCs, B-cell-depleted T cells, or T cells were the source of the cDNA or gDNA that made up the material.

This clone showed up just a few times. The authors' processing: Estimates of nucleated cell counts were drawn from the amplification of reference gene primers. Only in-frame clones appear in the TCRdb table, and some are missing; sequencing was by immunoSEQ multiplex PCR. V and J calls and clone size are given by that table; D and trimming were obtained from the DNA. The sample lists tens of thousands of clones, just under 90% occurring once. Germline V gene sequence: CDR1 WSHSY, CDR2 SAAADI. Losses at the gene ends were 1 base for V and 0 bases for J; bases not matched to a gene: 4. The CDR3 is 18 residues long.

The sample was peripheral blood. The chain combines TRBV10-2 with TRBJ2-6; 9 bases are shared with TRBD1. This clonotype originated in a human donor with active COVID-19. The donor label of this sample is uncertain. Here the CDR3 reads CASSEFGTGSSGANVLTF. In DNA form, the CDR3 reads TGCGCCAGCAGTGAGTTCGGGACAGGGTCCTCTGGGGCCAACGTCCTGACTTTC.